This T cell receptor beta chain was identified during a study of shared clonotypes between healthy human individuals. As to this clone: Its antigen is as yet unknown.

Findings of the study overall: Among donors, the sharing of clonotypes was expected to be influenced by sequencing depth.

The assay was immunoSEQ multiplex PCR, and TCRdb's table has in-frame clones only and misses some. The sample has some 800,000 clones; around 93% are singletons. Naive CD8 cells were CD45RO-negative, positively selected for CCR7, excluding terminally differentiated effector memory CD45RA+ cells. The sequencing sample was made of naive CD8+ T cells sorted from blood. This TCR came from a man aged 25-45 years in good health.

The CDR3 region is CASSQGNRGNEQFF. CDR3 DNA sequence: TGCGCCAGCAGCCAAGGAAATAGAGGCAATGAGCAGTTCTTC. The chain carries TRBV4-3 and TRBJ2-1; D not resolved. The V gene lost 1 base and the J gene lost 6 bases, with 10 bases spanning the gap. The CDR3 contains 14 residues. CDR1 is LGHNA and CDR2 is YSLEER in the germline V gene.